The T cell receptor (beta chain) described here comes from a study of the immune and genomic landscape of osteosarcoma. Repertoires were generated with immunoSEQ multiplex PCR, while TCRdb's copy carries only in-frame clones and drops some. Of some 4,400 clones listed, around two thirds are singletons. Poor-prognosis osteosarcoma patients supplied post-treatment primary, local recurrence and metastasis tumor specimens. With regard to this clone: Its antigen is still unknown.

CDR1 and CDR2 from the germline V gene are SGHAT and FQNNGV. The CDR3 has 18 amino acids. V was clipped by 1 base and J by 1 base, with 19 bases between them. General study points: Immune-hot C3 tumors showed higher but still low clonality than cold C1.

The sequencing input was osteosarcoma tumor tissue from the femur. This chain links TRBV11-2 with TRBJ2-5; perhaps TRBD2 as D (5 bases). This TCR was recovered from a human donor with osteosarcoma. The CDR3 is CASSLGEGLSSFQETQYF. Written as DNA, the CDR3 is TGTGCCAGCAGCTTAGGAGAGGGCCTTAGCAGTTTCCAAGAGACCCAGTACTTC. Variable domain in full (rest from reference TRBV11-2 and TRBJ2-5): EAGVAQSPRYKIIEKRQSVAFWCNPISGHATLYWYQQILGQGPKLLIQFQNNGVVDDSQLPKDRFSAERLKGVDSTLKIQPAKLEDSAVYLCASSLGEGLSSFQETQYFGPGTRLLVL.